Listed below are T cell receptor beta chains from one sample, sequenced in a study of persistence of HIV-infected CD4 T cells. Produced via immunoSEQ multiplex PCR; TCRdb's table is partial and in-frame only. This table has about 40,000 clones, 75% to 85% appearing once. These TCRs are of unknown antigen specificity. Sequenced here: CD4+ T cells sorted from PBMCs after approximately 19-hour stimulation, sampled from a patient who received antiretroviral therapy. These receptors were obtained from an adult man with HIV who was CMV-seropositive. CDR3s include the opening cysteine and the closing phenylalanine or tryptophan. D genes are given only for firm matches. Not every row has a clone size; where given, it reads once, few, many or a size class.

d_call j_call v_call clone_size cdr3_nt cdr3_aa
NA TRBJ2-3 TRBV5-1 NA TGCGCCAGCAGCCTGAGCACAGATACGCAGTATTTT CASSLSTDTQYF
NA TRBJ1-6 TRBV18 NA TGTGCCAGCTCACCAAGGCAGAATTCACCCCTCCACTTT CASSPRQNSPLHF
TRBD1 TRBJ2-1 TRBV28 NA TGTGCCAGCAGGTCCCTAGGACAGGGTTTGTACAATGAGCAGTTCTTC CASRSLGQGLYNEQFF
NA TRBJ1-5 TRBV7-2 NA TGTGCCAGCAGCCCAGACGGATATCAGCCCCAGCATTTT CASSPDGYQPQHF
NA TRBJ1-1 TRBV15 few TGTGCCACCAGCAGAGATTACGGGGGGTACACTGAAGCTTTCTTT CATSRDYGGYTEAFF
NA TRBJ1-3 TRBV4-1 NA TGCGCCAGCAGCCAAGAGGAACAGGTTGCCAACACCATATATTTT CASSQEEQVANTIYF
TRBD1 TRBJ1-2 TRBV7-2 NA TGTGCCAGCAGCTTTGCAGGGGGCCCTAACTATGGCTACACCTTC CASSFAGGPNYGYTF
NA TRBJ1-6 TRBV25-1 once TGTGCCAGCAGTGTTTTCCTCGGGCGGGGTTATAATTCACCCCTCCACTTT CASSVFLGRGYNSPLHF
NA TRBJ1-6 TRBV7-2 NA TGTGCCAGCAGCCCTCGCAGGGAACCCTATAATTCACCCCTCCACTTT CASSPRREPYNSPLHF
TRBD2 TRBJ2-5 TRBV6-2/TRBV6-3 NA TGTGCCAGCAGTTGGCTAGCGGGAGCGGGTGTGAAGACCCAGTACTTC CASSWLAGAGVKTQYF
NA TRBJ1-6 TRBV2 NA TGTGCCATCGACAGATTGGGAAATTCACCCCTCCACTTT CAIDRLGNSPLHF
NA TRBJ2-5 TRBV3-1/TRBV3-2 NA TGTGCCAGCAGCCATACGGGGGCAGAGACCCAGTACTTC CASSHTGAETQYF
NA TRBJ2-6 TRBV4-2 NA TGTGCCAGCAGCCATCAAGGGACTGGGGCCAACGTCCTGACTTTC CASSHQGTGANVLTF
NA TRBJ1-4 TRBV5-4 NA TGTGCCAGCAGCATTGGTAGGGGTTCATACGAAAAACTGTTTTTT CASSIGRGSYEKLFF
TRBD1 TRBJ2-7 TRBV5-1 NA TGCGCCAGCAGCTTTGGGCTTCCACAGGGGGCGGGGGAGCAGTACTTC CASSFGLPQGAGEQYF
NA TRBJ1-5 TRBV19 NA TGTGCCAGTAGTATAGAAGGCCCGGGGAATAGCAATCAGCCCCAGCATTTT CASSIEGPGNSNQPQHF
NA TRBJ2-5 TRBV15 NA TGTGCCACCAGCGTCGGACAGAGCCTCCAAGAGACCCAGTACTTC CATSVGQSLQETQYF
TRBD1 TRBJ1-6 TRBV6-4 once TGTGCCAGCAGTGAAGACAGGGGTGGATCACCCCTCCACTTT CASSEDRGGSPLHF
NA TRBJ1-3 TRBV7-2 NA TGTGCCAGCAGCTCCTCCCGACAGGTCTCTGGAAACACCATATATTTT CASSSSRQVSGNTIYF
TRBD1 TRBJ2-1 TRBV18 NA TGTGCCAGCGCAAACAGGGGCGGAAATGAGCAGTTCTTC CASANRGGNEQFF